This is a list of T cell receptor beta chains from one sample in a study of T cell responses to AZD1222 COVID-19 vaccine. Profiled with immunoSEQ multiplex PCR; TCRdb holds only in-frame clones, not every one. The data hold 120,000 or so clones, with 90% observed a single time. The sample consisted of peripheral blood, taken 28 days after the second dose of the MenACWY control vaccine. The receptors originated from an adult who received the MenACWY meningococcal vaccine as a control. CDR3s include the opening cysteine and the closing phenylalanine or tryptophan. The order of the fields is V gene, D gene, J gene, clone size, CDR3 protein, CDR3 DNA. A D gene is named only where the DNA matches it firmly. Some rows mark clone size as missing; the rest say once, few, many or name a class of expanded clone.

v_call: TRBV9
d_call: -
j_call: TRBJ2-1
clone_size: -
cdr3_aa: CASSVLALYNEQFF
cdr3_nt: TGTGCCAGCAGCGTGCTAGCACTCTACAATGAGCAGTTCTTC

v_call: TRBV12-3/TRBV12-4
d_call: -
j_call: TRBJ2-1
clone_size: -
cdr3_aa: CASASYNEQFF
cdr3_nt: TGTGCCTCTGCCTCCTACAATGAGCAGTTCTTC

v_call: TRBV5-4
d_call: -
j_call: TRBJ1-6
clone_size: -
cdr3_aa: CASSYDWGPLHF
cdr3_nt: TGTGCCAGCAGCTACGATTGGGGGCCCCTCCACTTT

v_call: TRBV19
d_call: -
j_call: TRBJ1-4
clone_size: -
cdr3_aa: CASSIMAAVNEKLFF
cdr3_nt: TGTGCCAGTAGTATAATGGCCGCCGTTAATGAAAAACTGTTTTTT

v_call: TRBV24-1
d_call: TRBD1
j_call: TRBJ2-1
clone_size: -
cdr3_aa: CATSGTGGPPSSYNEQFF
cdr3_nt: TGTGCCACCAGCGGGACAGGGGGACCACCGAGCTCCTACAATGAGCAGTTCTTC

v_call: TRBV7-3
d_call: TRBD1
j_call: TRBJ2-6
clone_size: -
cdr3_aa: CASSLWGGTGRLGANVLTF
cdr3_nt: TGTGCCAGCAGCCTTTGGGGAGGGACAGGGCGACTGGGGGCCAACGTCCTGACTTTC

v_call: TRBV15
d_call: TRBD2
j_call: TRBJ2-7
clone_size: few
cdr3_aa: CATSISGSIYEQYF
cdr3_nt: TGTGCCACCAGCATTAGCGGGAGTATCTACGAGCAGTACTTC

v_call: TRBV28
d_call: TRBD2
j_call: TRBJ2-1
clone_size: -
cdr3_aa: CATRLAGNNEQFF
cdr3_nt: TGTGCCACGCGACTAGCGGGGAACAATGAGCAGTTCTTC

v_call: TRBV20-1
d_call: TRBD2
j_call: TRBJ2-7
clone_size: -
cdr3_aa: CSGGGSDEQYF
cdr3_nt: TGCAGTGGAGGCGGGAGCGACGAGCAGTACTTC

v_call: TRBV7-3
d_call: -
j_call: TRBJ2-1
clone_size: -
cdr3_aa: CASSPKGGVDSYNEQFF
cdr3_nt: TGTGCCAGCAGCCCTAAAGGAGGGGTGGATTCCTACAATGAGCAGTTCTTC

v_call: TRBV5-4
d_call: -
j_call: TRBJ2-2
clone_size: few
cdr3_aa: CASSLDAAVTGELFF
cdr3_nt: TGTGCCAGCAGCTTGGATGCGGCAGTCACCGGGGAGCTGTTTTTT

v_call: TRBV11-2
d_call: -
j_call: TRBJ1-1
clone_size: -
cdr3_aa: CASSRGRNENTEAFF
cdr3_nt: TGTGCCAGCAGTCGGGGACGCAATGAGAACACTGAAGCTTTCTTT

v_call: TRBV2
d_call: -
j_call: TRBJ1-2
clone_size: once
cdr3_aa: CASSEVGSIYGYTF
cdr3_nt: TGTGCCAGCAGTGAAGTGGGCAGCATCTATGGCTACACCTTC

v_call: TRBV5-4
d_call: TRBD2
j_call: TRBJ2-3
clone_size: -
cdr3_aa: CASSLVAGGTDTQYF
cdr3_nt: TGTGCCAGCAGCTTGGTGGCGGGAGGGACAGATACGCAGTATTTT

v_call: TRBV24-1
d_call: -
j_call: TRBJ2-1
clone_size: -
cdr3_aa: CATSDLGGLSTDEQFF
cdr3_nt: TGTGCCACCAGTGATTTGGGGGGACTTTCTACAGATGAGCAGTTCTTC

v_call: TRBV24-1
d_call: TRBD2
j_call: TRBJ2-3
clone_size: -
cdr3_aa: CATSDTSGRTDTQYF
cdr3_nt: TGTGCCACCAGTGATACTAGCGGGAGGACAGATACGCAGTATTTT

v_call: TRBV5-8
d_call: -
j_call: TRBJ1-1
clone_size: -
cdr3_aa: CASRPQGLGTEAFF
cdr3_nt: TGTGCCAGCAGACCCCAGGGGTTGGGAACTGAAGCTTTCTTT

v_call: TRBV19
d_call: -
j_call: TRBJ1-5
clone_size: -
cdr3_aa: CASSIMGKQPQHF
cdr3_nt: TGTGCCAGTAGTATTATGGGGAAACAGCCCCAGCATTTT

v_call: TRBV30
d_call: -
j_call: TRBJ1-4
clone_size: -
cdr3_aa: CAWKVGRGVEKLFF
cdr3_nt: TGTGCCTGGAAGGTGGGCAGGGGTGTTGAAAAACTGTTTTTT

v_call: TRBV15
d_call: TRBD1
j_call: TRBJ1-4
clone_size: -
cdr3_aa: CATSRGRGIRDEKLFF
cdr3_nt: TGTGCCACCAGCAGGGGCAGGGGGATTCGGGATGAAAAACTGTTTTTT

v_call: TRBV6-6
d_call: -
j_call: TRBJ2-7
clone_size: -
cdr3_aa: CASSHGQSSYEQYF
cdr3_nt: TGTGCCAGCAGCCACGGACAGAGCTCCTACGAGCAGTACTTC

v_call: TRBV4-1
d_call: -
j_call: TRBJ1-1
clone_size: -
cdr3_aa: CASSWRTAMNTEAFF
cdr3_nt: TGCGCCAGCAGCTGGCGGACTGCCATGAACACTGAAGCTTTCTTT

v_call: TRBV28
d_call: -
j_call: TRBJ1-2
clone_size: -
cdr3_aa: CASSLPGTNYGYTF
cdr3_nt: TGTGCCAGCAGTTTGCCAGGTACAAACTATGGCTACACCTTC

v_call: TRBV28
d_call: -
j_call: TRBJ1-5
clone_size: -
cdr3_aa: CASSLRQSYQPQHF
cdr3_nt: TGTGCCAGCAGTTTAAGACAGTCCTATCAGCCCCAGCATTTT

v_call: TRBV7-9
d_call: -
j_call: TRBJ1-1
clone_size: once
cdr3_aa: CASSQAGGNTEAFF
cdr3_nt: TGTGCCAGCAGCCAAGCGGGGGGGAACACTGAAGCTTTCTTT

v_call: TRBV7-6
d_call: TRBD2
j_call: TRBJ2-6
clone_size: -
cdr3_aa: CASSSGLAGVGANVLTF
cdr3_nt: TGTGCCAGCAGCTCGGGACTAGCGGGAGTTGGGGCCAACGTCCTGACTTTC

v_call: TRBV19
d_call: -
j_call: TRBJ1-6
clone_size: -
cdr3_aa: CASRSEGEGNSPLHF
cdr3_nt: TGTGCCAGTCGCTCAGAAGGGGAGGGGAATTCACCCCTCCACTTT

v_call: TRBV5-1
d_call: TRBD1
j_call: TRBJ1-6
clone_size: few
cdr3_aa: CASRTGTGSHNSPLHF
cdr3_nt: TGCGCCAGCAGAACCGGGACAGGGTCCCATAATTCACCCCTCCACTTT

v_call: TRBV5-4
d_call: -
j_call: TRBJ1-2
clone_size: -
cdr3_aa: CASSLAGGGYLYGYTF
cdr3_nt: TGTGCCAGCAGCTTGGCCGGGGGCGGCTACCTCTATGGCTACACCTTC

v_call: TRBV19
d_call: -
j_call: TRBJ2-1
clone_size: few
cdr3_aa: CASSKDRGNEQFF
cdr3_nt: TGTGCCAGTAGTAAGGACCGAGGCAATGAGCAGTTCTTC

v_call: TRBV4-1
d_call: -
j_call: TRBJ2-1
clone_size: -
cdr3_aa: CASSQGGQSYNEQFF
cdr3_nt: TGCGCCAGCAGCCAAGGCGGACAGTCCTACAATGAGCAGTTCTTC

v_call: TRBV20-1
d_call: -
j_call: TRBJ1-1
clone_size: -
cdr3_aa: CSASRAGAEAFF
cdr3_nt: TGCAGTGCTAGTAGGGCAGGCGCTGAAGCTTTCTTT

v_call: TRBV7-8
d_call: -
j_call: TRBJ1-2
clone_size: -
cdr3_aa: CASSTGYGYTF
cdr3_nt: TGTGCCAGCAGTACCGGCTATGGCTACACCTTC

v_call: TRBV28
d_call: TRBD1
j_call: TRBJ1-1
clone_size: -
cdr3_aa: CASSWDREAFF
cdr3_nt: TGTGCCAGCAGTTGGGACAGGGAAGCTTTCTTT

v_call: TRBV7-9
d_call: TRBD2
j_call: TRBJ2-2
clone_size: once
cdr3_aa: CASRSTSGRAPTGELFF
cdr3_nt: TGTGCCAGCAGATCTACTAGCGGGAGGGCCCCAACCGGGGAGCTGTTTTTT

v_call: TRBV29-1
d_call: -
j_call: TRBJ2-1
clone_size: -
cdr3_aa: CSVDELSSYNEQFF
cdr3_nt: TGCAGCGTTGACGAGCTTAGCTCCTACAATGAGCAGTTCTTC

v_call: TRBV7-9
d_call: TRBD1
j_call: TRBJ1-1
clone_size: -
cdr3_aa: CASSFKDRAAFF
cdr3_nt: TGTGCCAGCAGCTTTAAAGACAGGGCAGCTTTCTTT

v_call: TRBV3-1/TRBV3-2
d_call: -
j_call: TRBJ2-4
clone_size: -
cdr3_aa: CASSKGFSLGREAKNIQYF
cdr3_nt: TGTGCCAGCAGCAAAGGGTTTAGTTTGGGCAGGGAGGCCAAAAACATTCAGTACTTC

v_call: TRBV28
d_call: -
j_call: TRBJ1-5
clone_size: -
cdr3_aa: CASSPDTINQPQHF
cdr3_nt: TGTGCCAGCAGCCCGGACACCATAAATCAGCCCCAGCATTTT

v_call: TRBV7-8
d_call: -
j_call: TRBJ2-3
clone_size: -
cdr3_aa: CASSPTAEGSTDTQYF
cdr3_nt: TGTGCCAGCAGCCCGACGGCGGAGGGGAGCACAGATACGCAGTATTTT

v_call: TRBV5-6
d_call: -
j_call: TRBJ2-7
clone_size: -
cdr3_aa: CASSQARPYEQYF
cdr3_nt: TGTGCCAGCAGCCAAGCTAGGCCCTACGAGCAGTACTTC

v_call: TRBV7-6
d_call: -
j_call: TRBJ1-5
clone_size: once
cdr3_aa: CASSQGVSNQPQHF
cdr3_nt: TGTGCCAGCAGCCAGGGAGTGAGCAATCAGCCCCAGCATTTT

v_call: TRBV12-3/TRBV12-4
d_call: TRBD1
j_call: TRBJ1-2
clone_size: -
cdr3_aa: CASSPGTGYGYTF
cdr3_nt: TGTGCCAGCAGTCCCGGGACAGGGTATGGCTACACCTTC

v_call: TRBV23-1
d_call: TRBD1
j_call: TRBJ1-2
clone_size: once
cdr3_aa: CASSHLPQGQLSYGYTF
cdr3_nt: TGCGCCAGCAGTCACCTTCCTCAGGGACAGCTTTCATATGGCTACACCTTC

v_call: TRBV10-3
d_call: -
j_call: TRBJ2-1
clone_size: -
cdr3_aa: CAIRPSEGEQFF
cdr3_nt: TGTGCCATCAGACCTTCGGAGGGAGAGCAGTTCTTC

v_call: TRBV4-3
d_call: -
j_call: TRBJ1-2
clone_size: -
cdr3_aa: CASSQGTPGINYGYTF
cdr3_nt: TGCGCCAGCAGCCAAGGAACACCAGGAATAAACTATGGCTACACCTTC

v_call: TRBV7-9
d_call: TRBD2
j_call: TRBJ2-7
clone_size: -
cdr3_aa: CASSPVGGVYEQYF
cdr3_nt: TGTGCCAGCAGCCCCGTGGGGGGGGTCTACGAGCAGTACTTC

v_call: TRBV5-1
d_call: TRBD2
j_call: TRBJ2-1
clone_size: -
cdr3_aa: CASSLVASGYNEQFF
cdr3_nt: TGCGCCAGCAGCTTGGTGGCTAGCGGCTACAATGAGCAGTTCTTC

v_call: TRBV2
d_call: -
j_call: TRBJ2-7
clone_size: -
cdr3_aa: CASSEGSGLTARATYEQYF
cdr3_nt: TGTGCCAGCAGTGAAGGGTCAGGGCTTACCGCTCGGGCAACTTACGAGCAGTACTTC

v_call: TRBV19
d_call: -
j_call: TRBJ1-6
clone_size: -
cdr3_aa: CASSMRQARGSYNSPLHF
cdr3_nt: TGTGCCAGTAGTATGAGACAGGCAAGGGGGAGTTATAATTCACCCCTCCACTTT

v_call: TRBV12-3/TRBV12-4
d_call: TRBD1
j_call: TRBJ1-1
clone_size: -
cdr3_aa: CASSQGGGTEAFF
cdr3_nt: TGTGCCAGCAGTCAGGGGGGGGGCACTGAAGCTTTCTTT

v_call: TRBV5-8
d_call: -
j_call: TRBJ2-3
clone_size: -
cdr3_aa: CASSPRGHHFPARDTQYF
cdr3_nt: TGTGCCAGCAGCCCCCGAGGGCATCACTTCCCCGCACGAGATACGCAGTATTTT

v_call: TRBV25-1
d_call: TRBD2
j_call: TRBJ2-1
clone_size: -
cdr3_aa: CASSELSRGGRYNEQFF
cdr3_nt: TGTGCCAGCAGTGAACTCTCTCGGGGGGGCCGGTACAATGAGCAGTTCTTC